A selection of T cell receptor beta chains follows, all from one sample in a study of patients and donors after allogeneic stem cell transplantation. TCRdb used MiXCR to reprocess the RT-PCR reads, holding one entry per CDR3 protein. The profile covers 150,000 to 200,000 distinct CDR3 sequences, with 41% appearing a single time and about 35% taken by the ten largest. Source material: blood, either unsorted or a sorted T cell fraction (not recorded which). The source is a human donor who was either an allogeneic HSCT recipient or a stem cell or donor lymphocyte infusion donor (not recorded which). It is not recorded whose cells these are; they may come from a transplant donor. The CDR3 runs from the conserved cysteine through the conserved F or W. The D gene is left open where the match is weak. Clone size is given for some rows only: seen once, a few or many times, or a class if the clone is expanded.

d_gene,j_gene,abundance,v_gene,CDR3aa,CDR3nt
TRBD1,TRBJ1-5,many,TRBV5-1,CASSLDRGSNQPQHF,TGCGCCAGCAGCTTGGACAGGGGTAGCAATCAGCCCCAGCATTTT
-,TRBJ2-1,-,TRBV7-2,CASNNLDNEQFF,TGTGCCAGCAACAACCTCGACAATGAGCAGTTCTTC
-,TRBJ1-2,-,TRBV6-2/TRBV6-3,CASSFRGEGGYTF,TGTGCCAGCAGTTTCAGGGGCGAAGGGGGCTACACCTTC
-,TRBJ2-3,-,TRBV20-1,CSSSHGGPDTQYF,TGCAGTTCCTCTCATGGGGGGCCGGATACGCAGTATTTT
TRBD2,TRBJ2-1,many,TRBV20-1,CSARVGTSLNEQFF,TGCAGTGCTAGAGTCGGGACTAGCCTCAATGAGCAGTTCTTC
-,TRBJ1-4,-,TRBV20-1,CSAQEIATNEKLFF,TGCAGTGCTCAGGAGATTGCAACTAATGAAAAACTGTTTTTT
-,TRBJ1-5,-,TRBV25-1,CASSESLGDQPQHF,TGTGCCAGCAGTGAATCTTTGGGTGATCAGCCCCAGCATTTT
-,TRBJ2-1,-,TRBV29-1,CSVGSARGNVFF,TGCAGCGTTGGGAGCGCCCGCGGGAACGTGTTCTTC
TRBD1,TRBJ2-4,-,TRBV3-1,CASSRTGGLAKNIQYF,TGTGCCAGCAGCCGGACAGGGGGCTTAGCCAAAAACATTCAGTACTTC
-,TRBJ2-3,few,TRBV2,CASSSTRPDLDTQYF,TGTGCCAGCAGTTCGACACGACCGGACTTAGATACGCAGTATTTT
-,TRBJ2-7,-,TRBV9,CASSVAGSVGEQYF,TGTGCCAGCAGCGTCGCCGGGAGTGTAGGGGAGCAGTACTTC
-,TRBJ1-1,few,TRBV28,CASSPDRLGTEAFF,TGTGCCAGCAGTCCAGACCGACTGGGCACTGAAGCTTTCTTT
-,TRBJ1-5,few,TRBV6-2/TRBV6-3,CASSYGTLRNQPQHF,TGTGCCAGCAGTTACGGGACACTTCGCAATCAGCCCCAGCATTTT
TRBD1,TRBJ1-2,-,TRBV28,CASSFSGQGYYGYTF,TGTGCCAGCAGTTTTTCGGGACAGGGGTACTATGGCTACACCTTC
-,TRBJ2-3,-,TRBV6-2/TRBV6-3,CASSYSRGSRDTQYF,TGTGCCAGCAGTTACTCGAGGGGGTCGAGAGATACGCAGTATTTT
-,TRBJ2-2,-,TRBV6-5,CASRTEYTGELFF,TGTGCCAGCAGGACGGAGTACACCGGGGAGCTGTTTTTT
-,TRBJ2-3,-,TRBV12-3/TRBV12-4,CASSVQGTDTQYF,TGTGCCAGCAGTGTCCAGGGCACAGATACGCAGTATTTT
-,TRBJ1-1,few,TRBV29-1,CSVDTEAFF,TGCAGCGTAGACACTGAAGCTTTCTTT
-,TRBJ1-1,-,TRBV29-1,CSTGVSAFTEAFF,TGCAGCACCGGCGTCAGCGCATTCACTGAAGCTTTCTTT